Listed below are T cell receptor beta chains from one sample, sequenced in a study of T cell repertoires in cytomegalovirus infection. Their cognate antigens are unknown. TCRdb itself ran the reads through MiXCR, one entry per CDR3 protein. The profile covers some 900,000 distinct CDR3 sequences, with roughly 33% appearing a single time and roughly an eighth taken by the ten largest. Sequencing was performed on cultured CD8+ T cells from PBMCs, taken from culture after CMV antigen stimulation. All receptors come from a human donor in good health (CMV status not recorded). Some clones in this sample may be carry-over from other donors' samples. Each CDR3 is given with its conserved first and last residue. Each record gives: CDR3 DNA, CDR3 protein, clone size, CDR3 length, J gene, V gene, D gene. The D gene is left open where the match is weak. Size is omitted from some rows. Given values are once, few, many or a class for expanded clones.

cdr3_nt: TGTGCCAGCAGAGGTCAGACAGATACGCAGTATTTT
cdr3_aa: CASRGQTDTQYF
clone_size: few
cdr3_length: 12
j_call: TRBJ2-3
v_call: TRBV27
d_call: NA

cdr3_nt: TGTGCCAGCAGCGTCCGGGACAGGGGTCGAGAGCAGTTCTTC
cdr3_aa: CASSVRDRGREQFF
clone_size: NA
cdr3_length: 14
j_call: TRBJ2-1
v_call: TRBV7-9
d_call: TRBD1

cdr3_nt: TGTGCCAGCAGCTTTACTTTCGGACTAGGGTCCAATGAGCAGTTCTTC
cdr3_aa: CASSFTFGLGSNEQFF
clone_size: few
cdr3_length: 16
j_call: TRBJ2-1
v_call: TRBV7-6
d_call: TRBD2

cdr3_nt: TGTGCCAGCAGCTTAGAACTAGCGGGGGCCTATGGGACAGCAGATACGCAGTATTTT
cdr3_aa: CASSLELAGAYGTADTQYF
clone_size: many
cdr3_length: 19
j_call: TRBJ2-3
v_call: TRBV7-8
d_call: TRBD2

cdr3_nt: TGCGCCAGCAGCCAAGTCCGACTAGCGGGCTACGAGCAGTACTTC
cdr3_aa: CASSQVRLAGYEQYF
clone_size: few
cdr3_length: 15
j_call: TRBJ2-7
v_call: TRBV4-1
d_call: TRBD2

cdr3_nt: TGTGCCAGCAGTACTCTGGCAGCCATGAACACTGAAGCTTTCTTT
cdr3_aa: CASSTLAAMNTEAFF
clone_size: few
cdr3_length: 15
j_call: TRBJ1-1
v_call: TRBV6-6
d_call: NA

cdr3_nt: TGTGCCAGCAGCTTCCCCTGGCAGGCTCACTCTGGGGCCAACGTCCTGACTTTC
cdr3_aa: CASSFPWQAHSGANVLTF
clone_size: NA
cdr3_length: 18
j_call: TRBJ2-6
v_call: TRBV5-4
d_call: NA

cdr3_nt: TGTGCCAGCAGCTTAGACCTCGACAGCTCCTACGAGCAGTACTTC
cdr3_aa: CASSLDLDSSYEQYF
clone_size: few
cdr3_length: 15
j_call: TRBJ2-7
v_call: TRBV7-6
d_call: NA

cdr3_nt: TGTGCCAGCAACGCCGGGACTAGCGGGGGAGCTCTCCAAGAGACCCAGTACTTC
cdr3_aa: CASNAGTSGGALQETQYF
clone_size: few
cdr3_length: 18
j_call: TRBJ2-5
v_call: TRBV12-3/TRBV12-4
d_call: TRBD2

cdr3_nt: TGTGCCAGCTACCGCCGGGACAGGGACGCCTATGGCTACACCTTC
cdr3_aa: CASYRRDRDAYGYTF
clone_size: few
cdr3_length: 15
j_call: TRBJ1-2
v_call: TRBV28
d_call: TRBD1

cdr3_nt: TGCGCCAGCAGCTCACCGGACAGGGATGTCTATGGCTACACCTTC
cdr3_aa: CASSSPDRDVYGYTF
clone_size: NA
cdr3_length: 15
j_call: TRBJ1-2
v_call: TRBV5-1
d_call: TRBD1

cdr3_nt: TGTGCCAGCACCCAGACGGGACCGCAAGACGAGCAGTACTTC
cdr3_aa: CASTQTGPQDEQYF
clone_size: NA
cdr3_length: 14
j_call: TRBJ2-7
v_call: TRBV12-3/TRBV12-4
d_call: NA

cdr3_nt: TGTGCCAGCAGCAGCGGACAGGACGATTCTAGCAATCAGCCCCAGCATTTT
cdr3_aa: CASSSGQDDSSNQPQHF
clone_size: NA
cdr3_length: 17
j_call: TRBJ1-5
v_call: TRBV5-6
d_call: TRBD1

cdr3_nt: TGTGCCAGCAGCTTAAGGCACAGCACCCTCCAAGAGACCCAGTACTTC
cdr3_aa: CASSLRHSTLQETQYF
clone_size: NA
cdr3_length: 16
j_call: TRBJ2-5
v_call: TRBV11-2
d_call: NA

cdr3_nt: TGTGCCAGCAGTTTAAGGCATCCAATCCTGGGAGGTTGGGGCAATGAGCAGTTCTTC
cdr3_aa: CASSLRHPILGGWGNEQFF
clone_size: few
cdr3_length: 19
j_call: TRBJ2-1
v_call: TRBV27
d_call: NA

cdr3_nt: TGCAGTGCTAGTGGCGGGACAGGGTTTTACGAGCAGTACTTC
cdr3_aa: CSASGGTGFYEQYF
clone_size: NA
cdr3_length: 14
j_call: TRBJ2-7
v_call: TRBV20-1
d_call: TRBD1

cdr3_nt: TGTGCCAGCACCAGGGGGCTCACTGAAGCTTTCTTT
cdr3_aa: CASTRGLTEAFF
clone_size: NA
cdr3_length: 12
j_call: TRBJ1-1
v_call: TRBV7-6
d_call: TRBD1

cdr3_nt: TGTGCCAGCAGCGTAGCTGACAGGAACTATGGCTACACCTTC
cdr3_aa: CASSVADRNYGYTF
clone_size: NA
cdr3_length: 14
j_call: TRBJ1-2
v_call: TRBV9
d_call: NA

cdr3_nt: TGTGCCAGCAGCCCGGACAGCCGTCTTAGTTGGAACACTGAAGCTTTCTTT
cdr3_aa: CASSPDSRLSWNTEAFF
clone_size: few
cdr3_length: 17
j_call: TRBJ1-1
v_call: TRBV7-8
d_call: NA

cdr3_nt: TGTGCCAGCAGGTTGGCGGCTAGCGGGGGCCTGTTGGGGACAGATACGCAGTATTTT
cdr3_aa: CASRLAASGGLLGTDTQYF
clone_size: NA
cdr3_length: 19
j_call: TRBJ2-3
v_call: TRBV5-5
d_call: TRBD2

cdr3_nt: TGTGCCAGCAGCCCACCATGGGGAGGGGACGATTCACCCCTCCACTTT
cdr3_aa: CASSPPWGGDDSPLHF
clone_size: NA
cdr3_length: 16
j_call: TRBJ1-6
v_call: TRBV7-9
d_call: NA

cdr3_nt: TGTGCCAGCAGCTTGATCCGGGACAGAGAGACCCAGTACTTC
cdr3_aa: CASSLIRDRETQYF
clone_size: few
cdr3_length: 14
j_call: TRBJ2-5
v_call: TRBV27
d_call: TRBD1

cdr3_nt: TGTGCCAGCAGCTTAGGGGTAGGGGGATATGGCTACACCTTC
cdr3_aa: CASSLGVGGYGYTF
clone_size: NA
cdr3_length: 14
j_call: TRBJ1-2
v_call: TRBV7-6
d_call: NA

cdr3_nt: TGTGCCAGCAGTGACACGGGACAGGGCCACAATGAGCAGTTCTTC
cdr3_aa: CASSDTGQGHNEQFF
clone_size: NA
cdr3_length: 15
j_call: TRBJ2-1
v_call: TRBV6-6
d_call: TRBD1

cdr3_nt: TGTGCCAGCAGCTTAGCCAAGAGGAGGGGGCGTTGCGAGCAGTACTTC
cdr3_aa: CASSLAKRRGRCEQYF
clone_size: NA
cdr3_length: 16
j_call: TRBJ2-7
v_call: TRBV11-2
d_call: NA

cdr3_nt: TGTGCCAGCAGCCGACCGGACAGGGGGCCCAGTATTATCGGGGAGCTGTTTTTT
cdr3_aa: CASSRPDRGPSIIGELFF
clone_size: NA
cdr3_length: 18
j_call: TRBJ2-2
v_call: TRBV12-3/TRBV12-4
d_call: TRBD1

cdr3_nt: TGTGCCAGCAGTTTATCCGACCGTTACAATCAGCCCCAGCATTTT
cdr3_aa: CASSLSDRYNQPQHF
clone_size: few
cdr3_length: 15
j_call: TRBJ1-5
v_call: TRBV27
d_call: NA

cdr3_nt: TGTGCCAGCAGCTTAGCTGTGTTCAGCTCCTACAATGAGCAGTTCTTC
cdr3_aa: CASSLAVFSSYNEQFF
clone_size: many
cdr3_length: 16
j_call: TRBJ2-1
v_call: TRBV7-2
d_call: NA

cdr3_nt: TGTGCCAGCAGCTATAGCGGGGGGGCGTTTAACGAGCAGTACTTC
cdr3_aa: CASSYSGGAFNEQYF
clone_size: NA
cdr3_length: 15
j_call: TRBJ2-7
v_call: TRBV7-6
d_call: TRBD2

cdr3_nt: TGTGCCAGCAGCGCCCAGGGGGGATCCTACAATGAGCAGTTCTTC
cdr3_aa: CASSAQGGSYNEQFF
clone_size: few
cdr3_length: 15
j_call: TRBJ2-1
v_call: TRBV12-3/TRBV12-4
d_call: NA

cdr3_nt: TGCGCCAGTAACGTGCGGAACAGAGAGACCCAGTACTTC
cdr3_aa: CASNVRNRETQYF
clone_size: NA
cdr3_length: 13
j_call: TRBJ2-5
v_call: TRBV23-1
d_call: NA

cdr3_nt: TGTGCCACCAGCAGGGATCGGGGGGCCAATTCACCCCTCCACTTT
cdr3_aa: CATSRDRGANSPLHF
clone_size: few
cdr3_length: 15
j_call: TRBJ1-6
v_call: TRBV15
d_call: NA

cdr3_nt: TGCAGCGTTGTGTCGGCACCCCATGGCTACACCTTC
cdr3_aa: CSVVSAPHGYTF
clone_size: NA
cdr3_length: 12
j_call: TRBJ1-2
v_call: TRBV29-1
d_call: NA

cdr3_nt: TGCGCCAGCAGCCAAGAGGGCCAACTGCAAGAGACCCAGTACTTC
cdr3_aa: CASSQEGQLQETQYF
clone_size: NA
cdr3_length: 15
j_call: TRBJ2-5
v_call: TRBV4-3
d_call: NA

cdr3_nt: TGTGCCACCGCGTCCCGGGACAGTTACGAGCAGTACTTC
cdr3_aa: CATASRDSYEQYF
clone_size: few
cdr3_length: 13
j_call: TRBJ2-7
v_call: TRBV10-3
d_call: TRBD1

cdr3_nt: TGTGCCAGCAGTCAGCTTGGGGCGGACACTGAAGCTTTCTTT
cdr3_aa: CASSQLGADTEAFF
clone_size: NA
cdr3_length: 14
j_call: TRBJ1-1
v_call: TRBV6-6
d_call: NA